This T cell receptor beta chain was captured in a study of cytotoxic CD8 clonotypes in ibrutinib-treated CLL. Whole-study context: Following treatment for a median about 12 months, range 6 to 36, response samples were then taken.

This clone appeared a few times. The CDR3 contains 11 residues. Using immunoSEQ multiplex PCR, the repertoire was profiled, and TCRdb retains in-frame clones only, with some absent. The sample records about 330,000 clones, 60% to 80% being singletons. The sequence derives from a human donor with chronic lymphocytic leukemia. Sequences were derived from PBMCs, sampled after 36 months of ibrutinib treatment. The J gene is TRBJ2-1, the V gene TRBV1; the DNA was not used to check the table's D call, TRBD1. TRBV1 is designated a pseudogene. CDR3 region: CTWDRTHEQFF. The CDR3 DNA reads TGCACCTGGGACAGGACGCATGAGCAGTTCTTC.